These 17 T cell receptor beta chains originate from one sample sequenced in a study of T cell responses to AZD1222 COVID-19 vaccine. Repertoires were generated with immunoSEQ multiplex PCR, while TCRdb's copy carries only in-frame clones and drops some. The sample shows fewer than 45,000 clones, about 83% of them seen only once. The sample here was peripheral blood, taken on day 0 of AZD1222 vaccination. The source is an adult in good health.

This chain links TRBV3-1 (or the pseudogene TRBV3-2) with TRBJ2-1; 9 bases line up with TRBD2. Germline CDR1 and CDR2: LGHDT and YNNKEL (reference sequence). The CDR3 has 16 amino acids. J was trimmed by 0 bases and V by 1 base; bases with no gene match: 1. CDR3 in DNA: TGTGCCAGCAGCCAAGCACTAGCGGGCTCCTACAATGAGCAGTTCTTC. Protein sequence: CASSQALAGSYNEQFF.

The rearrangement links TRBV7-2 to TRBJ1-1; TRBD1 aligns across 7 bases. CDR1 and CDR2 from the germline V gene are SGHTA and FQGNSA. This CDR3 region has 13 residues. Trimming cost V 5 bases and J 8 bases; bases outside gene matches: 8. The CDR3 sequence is CASSEQGRGEAFF. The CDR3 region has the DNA TGTGCCAGCAGCGAACAGGGGCGCGGGGAAGCTTTCTTT.

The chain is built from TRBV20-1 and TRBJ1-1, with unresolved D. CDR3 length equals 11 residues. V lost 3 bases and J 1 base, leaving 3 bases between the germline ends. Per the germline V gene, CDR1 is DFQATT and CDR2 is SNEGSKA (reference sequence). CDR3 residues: CSASANTEAFF. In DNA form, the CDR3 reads TGCAGTGCTAGCGCGAACACTGAAGCTTTCTTT.

The CDR3 region is CASSEQARNEQFF. As DNA, the CDR3 is TGCGCCAGCAGTGAGCAAGCGAGGAATGAGCAGTTCTTC. The V call is TRBV10-2, the J call TRBJ2-1; D is uncertain. The V and J ends lost 2 bases and 7 bases respectively, with 9 bases between them. The CDR3 spans 13 residues. Germline values: CDR1 WSHSY, CDR2 SAAADI.

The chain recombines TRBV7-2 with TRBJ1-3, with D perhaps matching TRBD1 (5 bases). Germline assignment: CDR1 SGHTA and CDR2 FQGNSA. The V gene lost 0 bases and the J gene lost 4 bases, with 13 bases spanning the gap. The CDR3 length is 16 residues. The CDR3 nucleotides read TGTGCCAGCAGCTTAGCGCTGGGGACGCAGGGAAACACCATATATTTT. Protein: CASSLALGTQGNTIYF.

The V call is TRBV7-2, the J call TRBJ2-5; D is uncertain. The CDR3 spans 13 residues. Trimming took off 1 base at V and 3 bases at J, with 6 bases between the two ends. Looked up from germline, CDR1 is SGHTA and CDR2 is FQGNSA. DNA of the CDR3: TGTGCCAGCAGCTTAGGTGGGGAAGAGACCCAGTACTTC. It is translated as CASSLGGEETQYF.

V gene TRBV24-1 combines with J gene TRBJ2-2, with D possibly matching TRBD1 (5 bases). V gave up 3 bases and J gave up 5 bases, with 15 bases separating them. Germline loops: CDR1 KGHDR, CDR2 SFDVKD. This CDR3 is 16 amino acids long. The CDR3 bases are TGTGCCACCAGTGATCCCAGTCAGGGCAGAACCGGGGAGCTGTTTTTT. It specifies CATSDPSQGRTGELFF.

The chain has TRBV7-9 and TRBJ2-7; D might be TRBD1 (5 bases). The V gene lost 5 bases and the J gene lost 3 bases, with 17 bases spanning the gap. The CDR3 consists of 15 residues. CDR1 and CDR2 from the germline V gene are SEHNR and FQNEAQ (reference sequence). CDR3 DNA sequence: TGTGCCAGCAGCCTCATAGGGGCTGGGGACTACGAGCAGTACTTC. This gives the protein CASSLIGAGDYEQYF. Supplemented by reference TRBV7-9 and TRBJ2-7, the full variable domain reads DTGVSQNPRHKITKRGQNVTFRCDPISEHNRLYWYRQTLGQGPEFLTYFQNEAQLEKSRLLSDRFSAERPKGSFSTLEIQRTEQGDSAMYLCASSLIGAGDYEQYFGPGTRLTVT.

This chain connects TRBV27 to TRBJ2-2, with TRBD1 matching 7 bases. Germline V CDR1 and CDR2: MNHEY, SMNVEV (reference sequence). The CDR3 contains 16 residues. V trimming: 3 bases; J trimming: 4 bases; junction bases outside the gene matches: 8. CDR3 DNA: TGTGCCAGCAGTTTGGCGACAGGGTTTTCCACCGGGGAGCTGTTTTTT. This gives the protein CASSLATGFSTGELFF.

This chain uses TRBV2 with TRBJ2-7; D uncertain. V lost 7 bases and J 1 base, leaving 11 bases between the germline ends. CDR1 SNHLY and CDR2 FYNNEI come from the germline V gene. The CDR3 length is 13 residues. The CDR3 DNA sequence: TGTGCCAGCATACCAGTACTGTCCTACGAGCAGTACTTC. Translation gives CASIPVLSYEQYF. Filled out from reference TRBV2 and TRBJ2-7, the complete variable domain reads EPEVTQTPSHQVTQMGQEVILRCVPISNHLYFYWYRQILGQKVEFLVSFYNNEISEKSEIFDDQFSVERPDGSNFTLKIRSTKLEDSAMYFCASIPVLSYEQYFGPGTRLTVT.

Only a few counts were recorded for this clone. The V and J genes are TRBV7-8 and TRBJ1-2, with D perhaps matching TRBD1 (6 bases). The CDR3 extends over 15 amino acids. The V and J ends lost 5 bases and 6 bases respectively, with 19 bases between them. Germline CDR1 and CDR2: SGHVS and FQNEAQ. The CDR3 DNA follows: TGTGCCAGCAGCCTCACCCTCACAGGGTGGGATGGCTACACCTTC. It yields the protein CASSLTLTGWDGYTF.

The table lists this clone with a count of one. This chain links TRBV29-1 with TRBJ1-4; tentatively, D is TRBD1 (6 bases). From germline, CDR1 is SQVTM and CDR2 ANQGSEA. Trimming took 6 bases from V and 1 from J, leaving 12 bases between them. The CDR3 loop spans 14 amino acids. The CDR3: CSVSLGGTNEKLFF. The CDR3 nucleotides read TGCAGCGTGAGCCTAGGGGGAACTAATGAAAAACTGTTTTTT.

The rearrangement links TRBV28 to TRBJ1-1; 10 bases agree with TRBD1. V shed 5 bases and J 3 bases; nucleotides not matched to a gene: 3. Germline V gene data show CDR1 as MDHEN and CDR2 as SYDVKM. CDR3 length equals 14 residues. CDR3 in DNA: TGTGCCAGCAGTAGGACAGGGGGGGACACTGAAGCTTTCTTT. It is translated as CASSRTGGDTEAFF. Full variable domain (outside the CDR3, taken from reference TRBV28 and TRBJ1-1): DVKVTQSSRYLVKRTGEKVFLECVQDMDHENMFWYRQDPGLGLRLIYFSYDVKMKEKGDIPEGYSVSREKKERFSLILESASTNQTSMYLCASSRTGGDTEAFFGQGTRLTVV.

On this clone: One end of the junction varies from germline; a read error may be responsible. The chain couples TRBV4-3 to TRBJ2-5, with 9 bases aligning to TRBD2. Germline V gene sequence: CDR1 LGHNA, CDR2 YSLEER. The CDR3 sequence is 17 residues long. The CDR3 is CASSKDGLAGSKETQYF. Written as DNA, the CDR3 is TGCGCCAGCAGCAAAGACGGTCTAGCGGGATCCAAAGAGACCCAGTACTTC.

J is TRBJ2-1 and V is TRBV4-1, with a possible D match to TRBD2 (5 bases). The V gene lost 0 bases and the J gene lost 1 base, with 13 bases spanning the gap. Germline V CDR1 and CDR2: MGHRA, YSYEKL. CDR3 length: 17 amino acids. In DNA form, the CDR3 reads TGCGCCAGCAGCCAAGATCTGAGGGTGGCTTCCTACAATGAGCAGTTCTTC. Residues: CASSQDLRVASYNEQFF.

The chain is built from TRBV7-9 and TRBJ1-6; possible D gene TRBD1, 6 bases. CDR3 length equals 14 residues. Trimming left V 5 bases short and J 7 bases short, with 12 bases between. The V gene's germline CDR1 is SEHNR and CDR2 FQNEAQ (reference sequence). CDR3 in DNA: TGTGCCAGCAGCCTGGACAGCGACAATTCACCCCTCCACTTT. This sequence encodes CASSLDSDNSPLHF.

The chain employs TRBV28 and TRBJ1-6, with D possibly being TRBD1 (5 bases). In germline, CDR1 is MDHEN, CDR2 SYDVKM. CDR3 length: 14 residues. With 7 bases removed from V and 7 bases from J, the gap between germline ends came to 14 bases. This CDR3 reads CASNGPGRNSPLHF. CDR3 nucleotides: TGTGCCAGCAACGGTCCAGGGAGGAATTCACCCCTCCACTTT.